This TCR beta chain was identified in a study of CD8 T cells in Susac syndrome. CDR1 is SGHTA and CDR2 is FQGNSA in the germline V gene. CDR3 length: 16 residues. Trimming stripped 5 bases from V and 4 bases from J, with 20 bases between. It was with random hexamers that roughly 0.45 to 1 ug RNA was reverse transcribed. TCRdb independently ran MiXCR on the immunoSEQ multiplex PCR reads; one entry per CDR3 protein. The table shows fewer than 350,000 distinct CDR3 sequences, with 65% to 90% occurring only once. Material for sequencing was CD8+ T cells from PBMCs. This clonotype was obtained from a human donor with multiple sclerosis. The gene calls are TRBV7-2 and TRBJ2-5; no clear D. This CDR3 is CASSPLSPGNGETQYF. The CDR3 coding sequence is TGTGCCAGCAGCCCCCTGAGTCCGGGTAACGGAGAGACCCAGTACTTC.